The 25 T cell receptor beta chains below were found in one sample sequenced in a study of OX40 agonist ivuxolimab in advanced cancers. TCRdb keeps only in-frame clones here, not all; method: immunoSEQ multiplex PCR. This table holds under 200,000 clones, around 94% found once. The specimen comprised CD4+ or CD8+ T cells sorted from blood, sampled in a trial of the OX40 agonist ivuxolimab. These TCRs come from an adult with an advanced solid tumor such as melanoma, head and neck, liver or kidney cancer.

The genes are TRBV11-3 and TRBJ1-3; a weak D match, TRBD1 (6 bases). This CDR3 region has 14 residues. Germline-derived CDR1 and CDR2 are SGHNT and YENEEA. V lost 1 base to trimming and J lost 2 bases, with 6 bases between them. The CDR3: CASSLAGAGNTIYF. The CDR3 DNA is TGTGCCAGCAGCTTAGCAGGGGCTGGAAACACCATATATTTT.

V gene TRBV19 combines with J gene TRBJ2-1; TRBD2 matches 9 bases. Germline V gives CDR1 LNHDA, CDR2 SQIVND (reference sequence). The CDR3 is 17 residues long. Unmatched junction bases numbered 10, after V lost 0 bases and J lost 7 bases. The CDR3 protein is CASSIDGAGGPLNEQFF. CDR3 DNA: TGTGCCAGTAGTATAGATGGGGCGGGAGGGCCTTTGAATGAGCAGTTCTTC.

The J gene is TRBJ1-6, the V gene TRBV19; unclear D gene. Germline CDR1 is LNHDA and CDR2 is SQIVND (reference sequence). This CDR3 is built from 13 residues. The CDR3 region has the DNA TGTGCTTGCGGAGCGCCACCCAATTCACCCCTCCACTTT. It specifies CACGAPPNSPLHF.

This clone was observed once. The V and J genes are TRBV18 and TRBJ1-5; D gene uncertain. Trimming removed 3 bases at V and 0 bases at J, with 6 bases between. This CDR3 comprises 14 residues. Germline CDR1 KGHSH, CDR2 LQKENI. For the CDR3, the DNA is TGTGCCAGCTCACCGCTCGATAGCAATCAGCCCCAGCATTTT. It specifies CASSPLDSNQPQHF.

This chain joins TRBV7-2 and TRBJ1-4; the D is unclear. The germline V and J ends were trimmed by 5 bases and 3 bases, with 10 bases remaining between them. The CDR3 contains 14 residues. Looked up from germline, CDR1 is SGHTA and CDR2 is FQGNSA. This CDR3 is CASSRGLANEKLFF. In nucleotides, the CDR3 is TGTGCCAGCAGCCGAGGGTTAGCTAATGAAAAACTGTTTTTT.

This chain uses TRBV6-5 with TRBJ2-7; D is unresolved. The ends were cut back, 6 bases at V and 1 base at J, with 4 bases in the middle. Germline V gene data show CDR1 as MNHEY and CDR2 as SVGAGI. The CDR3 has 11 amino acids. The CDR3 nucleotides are TGTGCCAGCAGCCAGTCCTACGAGCAGTACTTC. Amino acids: CASSQSYEQYF.

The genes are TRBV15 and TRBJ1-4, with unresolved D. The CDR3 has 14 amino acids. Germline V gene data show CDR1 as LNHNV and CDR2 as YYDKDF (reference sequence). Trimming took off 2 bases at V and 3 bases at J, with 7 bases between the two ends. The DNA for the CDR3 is TGTGCCACCAGCAGATACGGGGCTAATGAAAAACTGTTTTTT. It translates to CATSRYGANEKLFF. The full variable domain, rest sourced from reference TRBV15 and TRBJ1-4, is DAMVIQNPRYQVTQFGKPVTLSCSQTLNHNVMYWYQQKSSQAPKLLFHYYDKDFNNEADTPDNFQSRRPNTSFCFLDIRSPGLGDTAMYLCATSRYGANEKLFFGSGTQLSVL.

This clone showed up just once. CDR3 sequence (DNA): TGTGCCAGCAGCTTATATCCTCCCCGGGGACAGCATAGCAATCAGCCCCAGCATTTT. Protein: CASSLYPPRGQHSNQPQHF. This chain connects TRBV7-2 to TRBJ1-5; 7 nucleotides line up with TRBD1. Germline assignment: CDR1 SGHTA and CDR2 FQGNSA. The V and J ends lost 2 bases and 0 bases, in that order; junction bases with no gene match: 13. The CDR3 extends over 19 amino acids.

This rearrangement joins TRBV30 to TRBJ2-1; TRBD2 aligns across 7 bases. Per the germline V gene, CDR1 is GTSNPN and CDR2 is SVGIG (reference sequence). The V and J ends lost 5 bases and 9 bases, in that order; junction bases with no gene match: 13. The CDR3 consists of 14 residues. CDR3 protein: CAWVPTVGGGEQFF. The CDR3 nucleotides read TGTGCCTGGGTCCCGACCGTGGGGGGGGGTGAGCAGTTCTTC.

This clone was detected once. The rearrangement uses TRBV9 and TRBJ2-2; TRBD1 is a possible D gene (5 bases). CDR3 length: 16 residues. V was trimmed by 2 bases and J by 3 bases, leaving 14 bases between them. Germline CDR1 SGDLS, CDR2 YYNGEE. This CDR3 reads CASSVRSRADTGELFF. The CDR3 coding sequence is TGTGCCAGCAGCGTTAGGTCCAGGGCGGACACCGGGGAGCTGTTTTTT.

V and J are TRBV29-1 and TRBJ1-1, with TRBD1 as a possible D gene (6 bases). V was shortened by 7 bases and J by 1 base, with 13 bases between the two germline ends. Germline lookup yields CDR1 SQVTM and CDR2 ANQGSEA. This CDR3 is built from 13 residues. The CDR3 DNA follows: TGCAGCGCCTCACAGACAGGGAACACTGAAGCTTTCTTT. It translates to CSASQTGNTEAFF.

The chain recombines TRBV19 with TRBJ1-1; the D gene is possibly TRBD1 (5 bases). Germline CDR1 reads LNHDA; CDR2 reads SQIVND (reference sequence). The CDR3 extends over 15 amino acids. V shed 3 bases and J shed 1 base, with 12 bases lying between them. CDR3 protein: CASSMGSQGNTEAFF. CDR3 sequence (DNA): TGTGCCAGTAGTATGGGGTCTCAGGGGAACACTGAAGCTTTCTTT.

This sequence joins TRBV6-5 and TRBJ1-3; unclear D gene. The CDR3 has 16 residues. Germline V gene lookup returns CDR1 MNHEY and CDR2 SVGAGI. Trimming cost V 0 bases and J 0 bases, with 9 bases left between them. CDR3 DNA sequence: TGTGCCAGCAGTTACTCGATAAAGCGCTCTGGAAACACCATATATTTT. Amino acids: CASSYSIKRSGNTIYF.

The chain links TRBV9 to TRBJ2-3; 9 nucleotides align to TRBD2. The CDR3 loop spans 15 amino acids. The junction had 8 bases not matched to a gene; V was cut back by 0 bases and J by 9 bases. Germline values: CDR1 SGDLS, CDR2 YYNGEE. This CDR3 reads CASSVEASGVGTQYF. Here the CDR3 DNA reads TGTGCCAGCAGCGTAGAGGCTAGCGGGGTGGGGACGCAGTATTTT.

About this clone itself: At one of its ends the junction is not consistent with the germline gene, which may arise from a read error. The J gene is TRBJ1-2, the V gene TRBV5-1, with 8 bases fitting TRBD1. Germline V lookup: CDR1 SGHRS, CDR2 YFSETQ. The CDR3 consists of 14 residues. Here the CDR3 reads CASSLNRGADGYTF. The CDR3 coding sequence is TGTGCCAGCAGCTTGAACAGGGGGGCGGATGGCTACACCTTC.

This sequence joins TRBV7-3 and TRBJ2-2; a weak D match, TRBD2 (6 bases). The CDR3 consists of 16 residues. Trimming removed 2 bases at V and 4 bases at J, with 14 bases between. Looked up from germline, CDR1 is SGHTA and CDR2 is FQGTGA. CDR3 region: CASSLDNRRGTGELFF. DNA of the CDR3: TGTGCCAGCAGCTTAGACAATAGGAGGGGCACCGGGGAGCTGTTTTTT. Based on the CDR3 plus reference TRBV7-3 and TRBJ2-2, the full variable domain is GAGVSQTPSNKVTEKGKYVELRCDPISGHTALYWYRQSLGQGPEFLIYFQGTGAADDSGLPNDRFFAVRPEGSVSTLKIQRTERGDSAVYLCASSLDNRRGTGELFFGEGSRLTVL.

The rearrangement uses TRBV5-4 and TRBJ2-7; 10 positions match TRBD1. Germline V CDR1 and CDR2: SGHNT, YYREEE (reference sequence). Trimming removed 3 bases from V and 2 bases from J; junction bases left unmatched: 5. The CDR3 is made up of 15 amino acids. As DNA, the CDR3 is TGTGCCAGCAGCTCTCCGGGACAGGGGCCCTACGAGCAGTACTTC. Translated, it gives CASSSPGQGPYEQYF.

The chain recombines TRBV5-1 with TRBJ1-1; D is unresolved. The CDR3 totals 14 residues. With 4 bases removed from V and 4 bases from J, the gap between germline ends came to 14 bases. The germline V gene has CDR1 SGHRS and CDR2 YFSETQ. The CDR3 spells CASSLDRSSTEAFF. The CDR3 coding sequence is TGCGCCAGCAGCCTCGACCGAAGTTCCACTGAAGCTTTCTTT.

The CDR3 DNA sequence: TGCGCCAGCAGTGAGCAGAGGACGGGAGACATTCAGTACTTC. It is translated as CASSEQRTGDIQYF. V is TRBV10-1 and J is TRBJ2-4, with D tentatively TRBD2 (6 bases). The V end was cut by 2 bases, the J end by 8 bases, with 13 bases between. The CDR3 extends over 14 amino acids. Germline CDR1 WNHNN, CDR2 SYGVQD (reference sequence).

DNA for the CDR3: TGTGCCAGCAGCTTATCCGGTCTCTCTGGAAACACCATATATTTT. Protein: CASSLSGLSGNTIYF. The J gene is TRBJ1-3, the V gene TRBV7-6; the D is unclear. Looked up from germline, CDR1 is SGHVS and CDR2 is FNYEAQ. With 2 bases removed from V and 0 bases from J, the gap between germline ends came to 8 bases. The CDR3 has 15 residues.

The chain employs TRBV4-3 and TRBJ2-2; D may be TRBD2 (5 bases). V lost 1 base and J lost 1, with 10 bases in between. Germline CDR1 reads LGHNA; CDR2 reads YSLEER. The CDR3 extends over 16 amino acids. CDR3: CASSQVGGLNTGELFF. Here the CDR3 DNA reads TGCGCCAGCAGCCAAGTCGGAGGCCTGAACACCGGGGAGCTGTTTTTT.

CDR3 nucleotide sequence: TGTGCCAGCAGCCCTGACAGGGCACAAGAGACCCAGTACTTC. Its translation: CASSPDRAQETQYF. V and J are TRBV2 and TRBJ2-5; 7 positions match TRBD1. The CDR3 is made up of 14 amino acids. V shed 6 bases, J shed 2 bases, and the junction held 6 bases outside the gene matches. Germline V gene data show CDR1 as SNHLY and CDR2 as FYNNEI.

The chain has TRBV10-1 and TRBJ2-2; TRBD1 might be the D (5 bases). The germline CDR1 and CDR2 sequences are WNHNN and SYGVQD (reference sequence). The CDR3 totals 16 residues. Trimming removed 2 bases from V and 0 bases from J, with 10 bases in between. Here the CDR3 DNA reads TGCGCCAGCAGTGAGATCCGGACAACGAACACCGGGGAGCTGTTTTTT. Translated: CASSEIRTTNTGELFF.

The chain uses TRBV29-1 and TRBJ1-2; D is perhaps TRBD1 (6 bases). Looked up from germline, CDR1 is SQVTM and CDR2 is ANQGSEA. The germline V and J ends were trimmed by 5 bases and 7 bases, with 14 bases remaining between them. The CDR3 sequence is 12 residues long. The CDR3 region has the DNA TGCAGCGTTTTTGAGGGGGAGAGTGGCTACACCTTC. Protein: CSVFEGESGYTF.

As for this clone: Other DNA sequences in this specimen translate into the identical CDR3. The CDR3 reads CASSQNYEQYF. For the CDR3, the DNA is TGTGCCAGCAGTCAGAACTACGAGCAGTACTTC. This chain joins TRBV28 and TRBJ2-7; no firm D call. V dropped 5 bases and J dropped 3 bases, with 5 bases sitting between them. The germline V gene has CDR1 MDHEN and CDR2 SYDVKM. The CDR3 runs 11 residues.